Sequencing of this T cell receptor (beta chain) was carried out in a study of T cells in pancreatic ductal adenocarcinoma. No neoadjuvant therapy was given to the selected pancreatic ductal adenocarcinoma patients before their surgery. The repertoire was sequenced with immunoSEQ multiplex PCR; TCRdb's copy has only in-frame clones and lacks some. Here the sample spans over 100,000 clones, roughly 96% being singletons. Sequenced: PBMCs. This sequence originates from a human donor with pancreatic ductal adenocarcinoma.

The CDR3 DNA follows: TGTGCCAGCAGCTTCTCCTCTAGCGGGCCAAACAATGAGCAGTTCTTC. Encoded protein: CASSFSSSGPNNEQFF. The chain uses TRBV11-3 and TRBJ2-1; 8 bases are shared with TRBD2. Trimming cost V 3 bases and J 5 bases; bases outside gene matches: 9. This CDR3 is built from 16 residues. Germline CDR1 and CDR2: SGHNT and YENEEA.